Listed below are T cell receptor beta chains from one sample, sequenced in a study of tumor and adjacent non-tumor tissue in lung cancer. One entry per CDR3 protein results from TCRdb running MiXCR on the multiplex PCR reads. The table has approximately 86,000 distinct CDR3 sequences, around 77% seen once. Sequencing was carried out using lung tumor tissue. Source of these receptors: a woman in her forties with non-small cell lung cancer. CDR3s include the opening cysteine and the closing phenylalanine or tryptophan.

CDR3: CASSYPPYGYLSTDTQYF; J: TRBJ2-3; V: TRBV6-2/TRBV6-3; length: 18
CDR3: CASSCATGSSYEQYF; J: TRBJ2-7; V: TRBV12-1; length: 15
CDR3: CASSKTLAAMYNEKFF; J: TRBJ2-1; V: TRBV11-2; length: 16
CDR3: CASSSRVVTSGGLWEQFF; J: TRBJ2-1; V: TRBV11-2; length: 18
CDR3: CTSSLTGTSGSEEQFF; J: TRBJ2-1; V: TRBV4-1; length: 16
CDR3: CSVERGPTESADTQYF; J: TRBJ2-3; V: TRBV29-1; length: 16
CDR3: CSVVGDLSIEAFF; J: TRBJ1-1; V: TRBV29-1; length: 13
CDR3: CASSFLVGETQYF; J: TRBJ2-5; V: TRBV28; length: 13
CDR3: CAGSCSTTVTYEQYF; J: TRBJ2-7; V: TRBV6-5; length: 15
CDR3: CTSSIGTSGLFYKLYF; J: TRBJ2-7; V: TRBV11-1; length: 16
CDR3: CASWIPQGTNEKLFF; J: TRBJ1-4; V: TRBV6-6; length: 15
CDR3: CASSFTFGGFLNSPLHF; J: TRBJ1-6; V: TRBV11-2; length: 17
CDR3: CASSVSPGGSEKLFF; J: TRBJ1-4; V: TRBV2; length: 15
CDR3: CASSSDGISYEQYF; J: TRBJ2-7; V: TRBV4-2; length: 14
CDR3: CVSSHTDTDSTQYF; J: TRBJ2-3; V: TRBV11-2; length: 14
CDR3: CASKPRDGHYEQYF; J: TRBJ2-7; V: TRBV6-6; length: 14
CDR3: CASSARDRGQTVF; J: TRBJ2-7; V: TRBV11-2; length: 13
CDR3: CASSSSGNEQFF; J: TRBJ2-1; V: TRBV7-9; length: 12
CDR3: CASSYLGQHGFTF; J: TRBJ1-2; V: TRBV6-5; length: 13
CDR3: CASSSDYPTNEKLFF; J: TRBJ1-4; V: TRBV6-5; length: 15
CDR3: CSARDLGLAGGQYF; J: TRBJ2-7; V: TRBV20-1; length: 14
CDR3: CTSSSGLGAYNEQIF; J: TRBJ2-1; V: TRBV11-2; length: 15
CDR3: CASSYRDHSTHTVQFF; J: TRBJ2-1; V: TRBV7-9; length: 16
CDR3: CTSSYSWGRDTGELFF; J: TRBJ2-2; V: TRBV6-5; length: 16
CDR3: CAGSYSEGNEKLFF; J: TRBJ1-4; V: TRBV6-5; length: 14